The rows below give T cell receptor beta chains drawn from one sample of a study of T cells after yellow fever vaccination. TCRdb redid the calling of the 5' RACE reads with MiXCR, one entry per CDR3 protein. The table records some 100,000 distinct CDR3 sequences, about 6.8% of them present only once. Sequences were derived from CD4+ T cells sorted from PBMCs, sampled roughly seven weeks after the first yellow fever vaccination. The receptors were gathered from a man younger than 30 who received the YFV17D yellow fever vaccine. The CDR3 runs from the conserved cysteine through the conserved F or W. The D gene is left open where the match is weak.

TRBD1 TRBV5-1 CASTRDSNSPLHF
. TRBV7-2 CASSIISGPQRPFF
TRBD1 TRBV5-4 CASSSPGQGYGYTF
. TRBV5-5 CASSPQGGGTDTQYF
. TRBV20-1 CSARTGAQYGYTF
. TRBV12-3/TRBV12-4 CASRYREETQYF
. TRBV3-1 CASSQLAEEETQYF
. TRBV29-1 CSAPTVAKNIQYF
. TRBV7-2 CASTSTGNIQYF
. TRBV7-6 CASSSDYKLGELFF
TRBD1 TRBV5-1 CASSSRTGATGELFF
TRBD1 TRBV5-1 CASSLLGTGGHEQYF
. TRBV5-1 CASSVGAETQYF
. TRBV5-1 CASRMQGNGELFF
TRBD1 TRBV9 CASSPGQGAPETQYF
. TRBV4-2 CASSQERGNEQYF
TRBD1 TRBV20-1 CSARGVTGREQYF
. TRBV12-3/TRBV12-4 CARLKGVNTEAFF
TRBD1 TRBV6-5 CASSPLGQYSSYNSPLHF
. TRBV15 CATSNPKRGQKSEQFF
. TRBV5-4 CAARVGIDQYF
. TRBV7-6 CASSTEGFGNEQFF
TRBD2 TRBV18 CASSPPGLAGNTGELFF
TRBD1 TRBV19 CASNSQEGADTEAFF
. TRBV24-1 CATSDPDRPNEQFF
. TRBV7-2 CASSFLGGPDTQYF
. TRBV27 CASRPWGANEQFF
TRBD2 TRBV5-1 CASSLLAGGSPSSYNEQFF
. TRBV5-1 CASSLDGFGSEKLFF
TRBD1 TRBV5-6 CASSLATGGLETQYF